This TCR beta chain originates from a study of monozygotic twins with inflammatory bowel disease. Findings and caveats of the study: The study found lower TCRbeta diversity (inverse Simpson) in IBD patients than in healthy co-twins.

The CDR3 loop spans 12 amino acids. Germline V gene data show CDR1 as SNHLY and CDR2 as FYNNEI. Eight distinct reactions (per sample) were used to make the cDNA. TCRdb re-called the 5' RACE reads, yielding one record per CDR3 amino acid sequence without DNA. This table lists about 160,000 distinct CDR3 sequences. Points on this clonotype: Its antigen is not known.

Without any T cell sorting, total RNA was isolated from whole blood. This chain uses TRBV2 with TRBJ1-4; TCRdb's D call of TRBD1 is untestable without DNA. This clonotype originated in a human donor with ulcerative colitis or Crohn's disease, or a healthy co-twin of an affected twin (not recorded which). Sequenced material: blood. The CDR3: CASSGQGSGLFF.